These 2 T cell receptor beta chains came from one sample sequenced in a study of T cells in women clearing cervical HPV infection. Produced via immunoSEQ multiplex PCR; TCRdb's table is partial and in-frame only. Across some 24,000 clones, the top ten clones capture around 7.2% of the sample. Input material: blood buffy coat. The receptors were sampled from a woman between 18 and 70 years old with a cervical HPV16 infection that either progressed to CIN3+ or cleared (not recorded which).

To note about this clone: The sequence runs out 3 residues before the end of the CDR3; the remainder is reconstructed from the germline J gene. The rearrangement links TRBV20-1 to TRBJ2-7, with 11 bases lining up with TRBD2. Trimming took 6 bases from V and 3 from J; bases not matched to a gene: 7. CDR3 length: 14 amino acids. The germline CDR1 and CDR2 sequences are DFQATT and SNEGSKA (reference sequence). CDR3 DNA, as far as it was read: TGCAGTGCCAAGAAACTAGCGGGAGACTACGAG. Its protein product is CSAKKLAGDYE. The CDR3 in its entirety is CSAKKLAGDYEQYF.

Regarding this clone: The CDR3 extends 3 residues past the end of the read, so its final part is completed from the germline J gene. The rearrangement joins TRBV9 to TRBJ2-1, with no clear D. Germline loops: CDR1 SGDLS, CDR2 YYNGEE. Trimming took 5 bases from V and 0 from J, leaving 6 bases between them. CDR3 length: 13 residues. CDR3 DNA, as far as it was read: TGTGCCAGCAGTCCTTCCTCCTACAATGAG. Translated: CASSPSSYNE. The complete CDR3 sequence is CASSPSSYNEQFF.